This entry lists 19 T cell receptor beta chains sequenced from one sample in a study of blood T cells in healthy people across ages. The second PCR ran about 6 to 11 cycles with a sample-barcoded 5' primer and J-beta primers. MiXCR, applied by TCRdb to the 5' RACE reads, yields one record per CDR3 protein. The table lists 850,000 or so distinct CDR3 sequences, under 30% of them singletons. Sample: blood. These receptors originate from a woman of 80 years or more in good health.

This clonotype was recorded many times. V and J are TRBV6-1 and TRBJ2-3; 9 positions agree with TRBD1. CDR3 length equals 17 residues. The junction had 10 bases not matched to a gene; V was cut back by 4 bases and J by 2 bases. Germline loops: CDR1 MNHNS, CDR2 SASEGT. In nucleotides, the CDR3 is TGTGCCAGCAGTGGGTCGCTCGGGACAGGGCCCACAGATACGCAGTATTTT. It codes for CASSGSLGTGPTDTQYF.

At least ten counts were recorded for this clonotype. The chain joins TRBV27 to TRBJ1-6; tentative D call: TRBD1 (5 bases). This CDR3 has 15 residues. Germline V CDR1 and CDR2: MNHEY, SMNVEV (reference sequence). V was trimmed by 7 bases and J by 10 bases, leaving 20 bases between them. Written as DNA, the CDR3 is TGTGCCAGCACCACGAACCCCGCGTGGGGGTCACCCCTCCACTTT. Protein sequence: CASTTNPAWGSPLHF.

A word on this clonotype: Given a much more abundant clone one base away, this may be a read error. J is TRBJ2-4 and V is TRBV7-9; D gene uncertain. The J call may not be correct, given that the DNA end is closer to TRBJ2-5. The CDR3 is 13 amino acids. Germline lookup yields CDR1 SEHNR and CDR2 FQNEAQ (reference sequence). CDR3 in DNA: TGTGCCAGCAGCTTAGGATCTTGCGAGACCCAGTACTTC. Protein sequence: CASSLGSCETQYF.

The chain links TRBV24-1 to TRBJ1-5, with D maybe TRBD1 (5 bases). The V end was cut by 3 bases, the J end by 1 base, with 6 bases between. The germline V gene has CDR1 KGHDR and CDR2 SFDVKD. This CDR3 spans 14 amino acids. The CDR3 spells CATSDTGSNQPQHF. The DNA of the CDR3 is TGTGCCACCAGTGATACAGGAAGCAATCAGCCCCAGCATTTT.

The table lists this clonotype with a few counts. The chain carries TRBV20-1 and TRBJ1-6, with D perhaps matching TRBD1 (5 bases). V was pared by 3 bases and J by 0 bases, with 15 bases between. CDR1 is DFQATT and CDR2 is SNEGSKA in the germline V gene (reference sequence). The CDR3 runs 17 residues. CDR3 DNA: TGCAGTGCTAGCCGCACAAAACAGGTCTCCTATAATTCACCCCTCCACTTT. As protein: CSASRTKQVSYNSPLHF.

This chain uses TRBV5-1 with TRBJ2-2, with TRBD2 as a possible D gene (7 bases). The CDR3 is made up of 16 amino acids. Per germline, CDR1 SGHRS and CDR2 YFSETQ. V was trimmed by 10 bases and J by 2 bases, leaving 21 bases between them. The CDR3 loop is CAGTGGGGPNTGELFF. The CDR3 bases are TGCGCCGGCACCGGAGGGGGGGGGCCCAACACCGGGGAGCTGTTTTTT.

V and J are TRBV13 and TRBJ2-5, with D perhaps given as TRBD1 or TRBD2 (6 bases each). The J call is in doubt because the DNA end fits TRBJ2-7 better. The CDR3 contains 14 residues. The germline V gene encodes CDR1 PRHDT and CDR2 FYEKMQ (reference sequence). The CDR3 here is CASSTTGWEDEQYF. CDR3 nucleotide sequence: TGTGCCAGCAGCACTACAGGGTGGGAGGACGAGCAGTACTTC.

For the CDR3, the DNA is TGTGCCAACAACTTAGAATATGAGCAGTTCTTC. Its protein is CANNLEYEQFF. This chain links TRBV7-2 with TRBJ2-1; D remains unclear. CDR3 length: 11 amino acids. Germline loops: CDR1 SGHTA, CDR2 FQGNSA. V was trimmed by 10 bases and J by 8 bases, leaving 12 bases between them.

This clonotype was picked up many times. The chain combines TRBV7-9 with TRBJ2-3; 11 bases agree with TRBD2. The J segment lost 4 bases and the V segment lost 5 bases, leaving 5 bases of the junction unmatched. The CDR3 sequence is 15 residues long. Looked up from germline, CDR1 is SEHNR and CDR2 is FQNEAQ (reference sequence). CDR3 region: CASSPDSGGADTQYF. In nucleotides, the CDR3 is TGTGCCAGCAGCCCGGATAGCGGGGGGGCAGATACGCAGTATTTT.

Details on this clonotype: A read error may explain this, as a much larger clone is one base away. This chain uses TRBV5-1 with TRBJ2-6, with D perhaps TRBD1 (5 bases). Per the germline V gene, CDR1 is SGHRS and CDR2 is YFSETQ. There are 14 residues in the CDR3. The CDR3 DNA is TGCGCCAGCAGCATCTCTTCTGGGGCCAACGCCCTGACTTTC. It yields the protein CASSISSGANALTF.

This clonotype was found many times. The chain links TRBV7-9 to TRBJ2-3; tentatively, D is TRBD1 (5 bases). Germline CDR1 and CDR2: SEHNR and FQNEAQ (reference sequence). Trimming took 8 bases from V and 6 from J, leaving 18 bases between them. The CDR3 totals 14 residues. The CDR3 is CASEPRIGADTQYF. The CDR3, as DNA: TGTGCCAGCGAGCCACGGATTGGGGCGGATACGCAGTATTTT.

On this clonotype: A clone one base away is much larger, so this may be a read error. The CDR3: CASSPSQGVNTDTQYF. In nucleotides, the CDR3 is TGTGCCAGCAGCCCGTCACAGGGGGTGAACACAGATACGCAGTATTTT. V usage is TRBV3-1 and J usage is TRBJ2-3, with 8 nucleotides matching TRBD1. The CDR3 extends over 16 amino acids. The V and J ends lost 4 bases and 2 bases, in that order; junction bases with no gene match: 8. Germline loops: CDR1 LGHDT, CDR2 YNNKEL (reference sequence).

This clonotype was recorded many times. The chain carries TRBV7-2 and TRBJ1-4, with D tentatively TRBD1 (5 bases). Trimming pared 4 bases from V and 4 bases from J, leaving 10 bases between. Germline values: CDR1 SGHTA, CDR2 FQGNSA. The CDR3 is made up of 14 amino acids. The CDR3 DNA is TGTGCCAGCAGCTCTGCAGGGTATAATGAAAAACTGTTTTTT. Protein sequence: CASSSAGYNEKLFF. Variable domain in full (rest from reference TRBV7-2 and TRBJ1-4): GAGVSQSPSNKVTEKGKDVELRCDPISGHTALYWYRQSLGQGLEFLIYFQGNSAPDKSGLPSDRFSAERTGGSVSTLTIQRTQQEDSAVYLCASSSAGYNEKLFFGSGTQLSVL.

Ten or more counts support this clonotype. This chain connects TRBV20-1 to TRBJ1-1, with D tentatively TRBD1 (5 bases). The CDR3 extends over 12 amino acids. V was shortened by 4 bases and J by 7 bases, with 13 bases between the two germline ends. Germline V gene lookup returns CDR1 DFQATT and CDR2 SNEGSKA (reference sequence). The CDR3 DNA sequence: TGCAGTGCTACCCTTTGGGGGGATGAAGCTTTCTTT. It yields the protein CSATLWGDEAFF.

This clonotype was counted a few times. The chain carries TRBV7-2 and TRBJ1-4; D is uncertain. The CDR3 spans 13 residues. CDR1 SGHTA and CDR2 FQGNSA come from the germline V gene. Trimming left V 1 base short and J 13 bases short, with 13 bases between. CDR3 loop: CASSLEGRNSLFF. CDR3 bases: TGTGCCAGCAGCTTAGAGGGCAGGAATTCACTGTTTTTT.

This clonotype was counted ten times or more. The V gene is TRBV28, the J gene TRBJ2-3, with TRBD2 matching 7 bases. The germline CDR1 and CDR2 sequences are MDHEN and SYDVKM. The length of the CDR3 is 13 residues. Trimming took 8 bases from V and 2 from J; bases not matched to a gene: 4. CDR3 coding DNA: TGTGCCAGCCTGACTAGCTTCACAGATACGCAGTATTTT. It yields the protein CASLTSFTDTQYF.

About this clonotype itself: A much bigger clone sits one base away, suggesting this may be a read error. The CDR3 here is CSVEGATGNEQFF. As DNA, the CDR3 is TGCAGCGTTGAGGGGGCCACCGGGAATGAGCAGTTCTTC. The rearrangement uses TRBV29-1 and TRBJ2-1; D perhaps matches TRBD1 (6 bases). Trimming stripped 3 bases from V and 7 bases from J, with 13 bases between. CDR3 length equals 13 residues. Germline loops: CDR1 SQVTM, CDR2 ANQGSEA.

This clonotype has a count of ten or more. V gene TRBV20-1 combines with J gene TRBJ2-3, with a weak D call TRBD2 (6 bases). This CDR3 contains 13 residues. The V end lost 3 bases, the J end lost 5 bases, and 12 bases lay between the germline ends. Looked up from germline, CDR1 is DFQATT and CDR2 is SNEGSKA (reference sequence). The CDR3 is CSASSLALDTQYF. The CDR3 DNA sequence: TGCAGTGCTAGCAGCCTAGCGTTAGATACGCAGTATTTT.

Comment on this clonotype: The junction departs from germline at one end; a sequencing error may be responsible. This chain connects TRBV12-3 or TRBV12-4 to TRBJ1-1; 7 nucleotides agree with TRBD1. The CDR3 has 14 residues. CDR3 DNA sequence: TGTGCCTGCAGACCGACAGGGCCTAACACTGAAGCTTTCTTT. It translates to CACRPTGPNTEAFF.